The 31 T cell receptor beta chains reported below all come from one sample, sequenced in a study of cytomegalovirus exposure and HLA in healthy donors. PCR amplification relied on 60 Vbeta primers (plus 13 Jbeta primers). Generated by immunoSEQ multiplex PCR, the TCRdb table keeps only in-frame clones and is missing some. The data contain some 150,000 clones, less than 80% of them singletons. The sequencing input was PBMCs. The source of these receptors is a female donor in good health and CMV-seronegative.

This chain uses TRBV12-5 with TRBJ2-3; D is possibly TRBD1 (5 bases). Germline CDR1 reads LGHNT; CDR2 reads FRNRAP. The V gene lost 7 bases and the J gene lost 5 bases, with 13 bases spanning the gap. The CDR3 covers 13 residues. The CDR3 nucleotides are TGTGCTAGTGCCTGGGAAGGGGAAGATACGCAGTATTTT. It translates to CASAWEGEDTQYF.

This clone was found a few times. The chain joins TRBV5-1 to TRBJ2-3, with 12 bases aligning to TRBD2. The CDR3 totals 15 residues. Germline CDR1 is SGHRS and CDR2 is YFSETQ. V was clipped by 0 bases and J by 6 bases; unmatched bases: 2. The CDR3 region is CASSLGLAGVDTQYF. The CDR3 DNA follows: TGCGCCAGCAGCTTGGGACTAGCGGGAGTCGATACGCAGTATTTT.

This clone has a single count. The chain has TRBV6-1 and TRBJ2-7; D unclear. The germline V gene has CDR1 MNHNS and CDR2 SASEGT. This CDR3 spans 12 amino acids. V was shortened by 3 bases and J by 4 bases, with 7 bases between the two germline ends. The CDR3 spells CASSDTRYEQYF. CDR3 DNA sequence: TGTGCCAGCAGTGACACCAGGTACGAGCAGTACTTC.

The V gene is TRBV5-6, the J gene TRBJ2-5, with TRBD1 matching over 7 bases. The CDR3 length is 14 residues. CDR1 and CDR2 from the germline V gene are SGHDT and YYEEEE. J was trimmed by 10 bases and V by 4 bases; bases with no gene match: 13. The CDR3 DNA reads TGTGCCAGCAGCACCGGGACAGCGAAGTCCGGCCAGTACTTC. Amino acids: CASSTGTAKSGQYF.

V and J are TRBV9 and TRBJ2-5; 7 bases align to TRBD1. The V segment lost 0 bases and the J segment 1 base; nucleotides outside the gene matches: 12. The CDR3 has 18 amino acids. The germline V gene has CDR1 SGDLS and CDR2 YYNGEE. This chain's CDR3 is CASSVATSSGQSQETQYF. The DNA for the CDR3 is TGTGCCAGCAGCGTAGCTACTAGTTCGGGACAGAGCCAAGAGACCCAGTACTTC.

CDR3 region: CASSEPGTSGFTDTQYF. The CDR3 DNA reads as TGTGCCAGCAGCGAACCCGGGACTAGCGGGTTCACAGATACGCAGTATTTT. This chain joins TRBV27 and TRBJ2-3, with 12 bases fitting TRBD2. This CDR3 spans 17 amino acids. V shed 6 bases, J shed 2 bases, and the junction held 9 bases outside the gene matches. Germline CDR1 MNHEY, CDR2 SMNVEV (reference sequence).

The chain has TRBV5-1 and TRBJ2-7, with D possibly matching TRBD2 (7 bases). The CDR3 length is 15 residues. V was cut by 4 bases and J by 2 bases, with 16 bases left in between. CDR1 SGHRS and CDR2 YFSETQ come from the germline V gene. The CDR3 is CASSGGGGAPYEQYF. The DNA for the CDR3 is TGCGCCAGCAGCGGGGGAGGGGGGGCTCCCTACGAGCAGTACTTC.

In this sample, this clone turned up a few times. This chain links TRBV7-8 with TRBJ2-2; 8 bases line up with TRBD1. CDR3 length equals 12 residues. The junction had 2 bases not matched to a gene; V was cut back by 3 bases and J by 11 bases. Germline V gene lookup returns CDR1 SGHVS and CDR2 FQNEAQ. Here the CDR3 reads CASSFGQGELFF. In nucleotides, the CDR3 is TGTGCCAGCAGCTTTGGACAGGGAGAGCTGTTTTTT.

V and J are TRBV18 and TRBJ1-1, with D unclear. Germline lookup yields CDR1 KGHSH and CDR2 LQKENI. The V end was cut by 4 bases, the J end by 2 bases, with 14 bases between. The CDR3 contains 15 residues. The CDR3 region has the DNA TGTGCCAGCTCACATAAGAGGGCCCTAAACACTGAAGCTTTCTTT. Residues: CASSHKRALNTEAFF. The variable domain in full, completed from reference TRBV18 and TRBJ1-1, reads NAGVMQNPRHLVRRRGQEARLRCSPMKGHSHVYWYRQLPEEGLKFMVYLQKENIIDESGMPKERFSAEFPKEGPSILRIQQVVRGDSAAYFCASSHKRALNTEAFFGQGTRLTVV.

This sequence joins TRBV10-3 and TRBJ2-7, with D possibly matching TRBD2 (7 bases). The CDR3 has 16 residues. Germline CDR1 reads ENHRY; CDR2 reads SYGVKD. Between the trimmed V and J ends, which lost 4 bases and 0 bases, there was a span of 16 bases. The CDR3 DNA follows: TGTGCCATCAGTGGGTCCACGCGGGGGCCCTCCTACGAGCAGTACTTC. Encoded protein: CAISGSTRGPSYEQYF.

The V call is TRBV5-1, the J call TRBJ2-7; TRBD1 is a possible D gene (5 bases). Germline lookup yields CDR1 SGHRS and CDR2 YFSETQ. V shed 3 bases and J shed 1 base, with 14 bases lying between them. This CDR3 is 15 amino acids long. The DNA of the CDR3 is TGCGCCAGCAGCTCGACCAGTACAGGTTCCTACGAGCAGTACTTC. Its translation is CASSSTSTGSYEQYF.

This chain links TRBV9 with TRBJ2-5, with 7 positions matching TRBD1. Germline V lookup: CDR1 SGDLS, CDR2 YYNGEE. The CDR3 is made up of 15 amino acids. V lost 4 bases and J lost 1; bases outside the gene matches: 7. CDR3 protein: CASSPGTVSQETQYF. Written as DNA, the CDR3 is TGTGCCAGCAGCCCCGGGACAGTCTCCCAAGAGACCCAGTACTTC. Combining the CDR3 with reference TRBV9 and TRBJ2-5 gives the whole variable domain DSGVTQTPKHLITATGQRVTLRCSPRSGDLSVYWYQQSLDQGLQFLIQYYNGEERAKGNILERFSAQQFPDLHSELNLSSLELGDSALYFCASSPGTVSQETQYFGPGTRLLVL.

V is TRBV28 and J is TRBJ2-7; the match to TRBD1 covers 9 bases. V trimming: 3 bases; J trimming: 3 bases; junction bases outside the gene matches: 6. The CDR3 has 15 residues. Looked up from germline, CDR1 is MDHEN and CDR2 is SYDVKM. The CDR3 nucleotides are TGTGCCAGCAGTTTTACAGGGGGCGCGGGCTACGAGCAGTACTTC. The encoded protein is CASSFTGGAGYEQYF.

The chain is built from TRBV7-9 and TRBJ1-1, with D tentatively TRBD1 (6 bases). This CDR3 is 18 amino acids long. Trimming removed 4 bases from V and 5 bases from J, with 26 bases in between. Germline V CDR1 and CDR2: SEHNR, FQNEAQ (reference sequence). CDR3 in amino acids: CASSSLQGRGLQGTEAFF. The CDR3 DNA reads as TGTGCCAGCAGCTCATTACAGGGACGGGGATTACAAGGTACTGAAGCTTTCTTT.

The chain recombines TRBV9 with TRBJ2-5; the D gene is possibly TRBD2 (7 bases). There are 16 residues in the CDR3. V gave up 4 bases and J gave up 2 bases, with 18 bases separating them. The V gene's germline CDR1 is SGDLS and CDR2 YYNGEE. CDR3: CASSPQIGGHQETQYF. As DNA, the CDR3 is TGTGCCAGCAGCCCCCAAATCGGGGGGCATCAAGAGACCCAGTACTTC.

The CDR3 nucleotides read TGTGCCTGGGAGACTTTGGCAGGGGGGGATACGCAGTATTTT. It codes for CAWETLAGGDTQYF. The chain uses TRBV30 and TRBJ2-3; possible D gene TRBD1, 7 bases. Germline V gene lookup returns CDR1 GTSNPN and CDR2 SVGIG (reference sequence). The CDR3 is made up of 14 amino acids. V was trimmed by 5 bases and J by 6 bases, leaving 18 bases between them.

The chain is built from TRBV19 and TRBJ2-7; 10 bases line up with TRBD1. V dropped 6 bases and J dropped 2; count of bases not matched to a gene: 7. The CDR3 length is 15 residues. Germline CDR1 reads LNHDA; CDR2 reads SQIVND (reference sequence). As DNA, the CDR3 is TGTGCCAGTAGCCCCGGGACAGGGGCTACCTACGAGCAGTACTTC. This gives the protein CASSPGTGATYEQYF. The full variable domain, with the rest looked up from reference TRBV19 and TRBJ2-7, is DGGITQSPKYLFRKEGQNVTLSCEQNLNHDAMYWYRQDPGQGLRLIYYSQIVNDFQKGDIAEGYSVSREKKESFPLTVTSAQKNPTAFYLCASSPGTGATYEQYFGPGTRLTVT.

This sequence joins TRBV7-3 and TRBJ1-1, with 8 bases identical to TRBD1. Germline V gene data show CDR1 as SGHTA and CDR2 as FQGTGA. The CDR3 runs to 14 residues. Trimming took 2 bases from V and 4 from J; bases not matched to a gene: 3. CDR3 nucleotides: TGTGCCAGCAGCTTACAGGGGGCTGTCACTGAAGCTTTCTTT. Translated, it gives CASSLQGAVTEAFF.

The DNA of the CDR3 is TGTGCCAGCACCATACAGGGCCAAAACTATGGCTACACCTTC. Its protein product is CASTIQGQNYGYTF. The chain employs TRBV6-1 and TRBJ1-2; D is perhaps TRBD1 (6 bases). Germline V gene sequence: CDR1 MNHNS, CDR2 SASEGT. V lost 7 bases, J lost 2 bases, and 14 bases lay in between. The CDR3 contains 14 residues.

The chain recombines TRBV15 with TRBJ1-2, with 9 bases matching TRBD1. The CDR3 runs to 14 residues. V lost 4 bases and J lost 7; bases outside the gene matches: 7. Germline values: CDR1 LNHNV, CDR2 YYDKDF (reference sequence). CDR3 DNA sequence: TGTGCCACCAGCATAATACAGGGGGCGCGTGGCTACACCTTC. Its translation: CATSIIQGARGYTF.

The chain carries TRBV19 and TRBJ2-1, with 13 bases fitting TRBD2. Germline loops: CDR1 LNHDA, CDR2 SQIVND (reference sequence). V lost 7 bases and J lost 1; bases outside the gene matches: 4. This CDR3 spans 16 amino acids. CDR3 amino acids: CASKGLAGESYNEQFF. The CDR3 DNA reads TGTGCCAGTAAAGGACTAGCGGGGGAATCCTACAATGAGCAGTTCTTC. Filled out from reference TRBV19 and TRBJ2-1, the complete variable domain reads DGGITQSPKYLFRKEGQNVTLSCEQNLNHDAMYWYRQDPGQGLRLIYYSQIVNDFQKGDIAEGYSVSREKKESFPLTVTSAQKNPTAFYLCASKGLAGESYNEQFFGPGTRLTVL.

The rearrangement joins TRBV29-1 to TRBJ1-2; 10 bases are a match to TRBD1. J lost 7 bases, V lost 7 bases, and 12 bases had no gene match. Germline V gene sequence: CDR1 SQVTM, CDR2 ANQGSEA. The CDR3 covers 14 residues. DNA for the CDR3: TGCAGCGCCTTACCGACAGGGGGCCCTTTTGGCTACACCTTC. Its translation is CSALPTGGPFGYTF. Variable domain in full (rest from reference TRBV29-1 and TRBJ1-2): SAVISQKPSRDICQRGTSLTIQCQVDSQVTMMFWYRQQPGQSLTLIATANQGSEATYESGFVIDKFPISRPNLTFSTLTVSNMSPEDSSIYLCSALPTGGPFGYTFGSGTRLTVV.

In its sample, this clone was seen a few times. The J gene is TRBJ2-7, the V gene TRBV6-1; D not certain. The CDR3 totals 15 residues. From germline, CDR1 is MNHNS and CDR2 SASEGT. V gave up 1 base and J gave up 2 bases, with 12 bases separating them. CDR3 region: CASSEVSRSPYEQYF. The CDR3 DNA follows: TGTGCCAGCAGTGAAGTCTCTAGATCCCCCTACGAGCAGTACTTC.

In its sample, this clone was seen a few times. The chain employs TRBV4-3 and TRBJ1-4; D gene unclear. Germline-derived CDR1 and CDR2 are LGHNA and YSLEER. Trimming took off 0 bases at V and 8 bases at J, with 13 bases between the two ends. The length of the CDR3 is 15 residues. The CDR3 here is CASSQDGGSEEKLFF. The CDR3 nucleotides read TGCGCCAGCAGCCAAGATGGTGGTTCCGAGGAAAAACTGTTTTTT.

A single count supports this clone. No conserved phenylalanine or tryptophan ends this CDR3, so it is likely a read error. The rearrangement links TRBV6-1 to TRBJ1-6; TRBD1 might be the D (5 bases). The length of the CDR3 is 14 residues. CDR1 MNHNS and CDR2 SASEGT come from the germline V gene. Deletions cut 5 bases from V and 10 bases from J, with 15 bases between. CDR3 nucleotide sequence: TGTGCCAGCAGTCAGGGCCTTTTAAGGTCACCCCTCCACGTT. Protein product: CASSQGLLRSPLHV.

This clone was counted a few times. This chain connects TRBV7-3 to TRBJ1-1, with 9 positions matching TRBD1. The CDR3 consists of 14 residues. V dropped 5 bases and J dropped 7; count of bases not matched to a gene: 8. Germline CDR1 is SGHTA and CDR2 is FQGTGA. The CDR3 DNA sequence: TGTGCCAGCAGCCAGTCGACAGGGGGTGGTGAAGCTTTCTTT. Translated: CASSQSTGGGEAFF.

This clone occurred a few times. The chain recombines TRBV5-4 with TRBJ2-7; D is undetermined. Trimming stripped 1 base from V and 2 bases from J, with 13 bases between. This CDR3 contains 15 residues. Germline V gene data show CDR1 as SGHNT and CDR2 as YYREEE (reference sequence). The CDR3 DNA reads as TGTGCCAGCAGCTTGTCAGGTGTTGTGACCTACGAGCAGTACTTC. As protein: CASSLSGVVTYEQYF. Together with reference TRBV5-4 and TRBJ2-7, the CDR3 gives the full variable domain: ETGVTQSPTHLIKTRGQQVTLRCSSQSGHNTVSWYQQALGQGPQFIFQYYREEENGRGNFPPRFSGLQFPNYSSELNVNALELDDSALYLCASSLSGVVTYEQYFGPGTRLTVT.

J is TRBJ2-5 and V is TRBV6-1, with 12 bases matching TRBD1. After removal of 10 bases from V and 6 bases from J, the junction contained 9 bases not matched to a gene. CDR3 size: 14 residues. Germline values: CDR1 MNHNS, CDR2 SASEGT. The DNA of the CDR3 is TGTGCCACAACCGCCGGGGACAGGGGGCAGACCCAGTACTTC. This gives the protein CATTAGDRGQTQYF.

Concerning this clone: Germline and junction disagree at one end, which may indicate a read error. This chain uses TRBV7-7 with TRBJ2-5; TRBD2 agrees at 9 bases. CDR3 size: 21 residues. Per germline, CDR1 SSHAT and CDR2 FNYEAQ (reference sequence). This CDR3 reads CASSRTAAGGFAGGRSETQYF. The CDR3 DNA sequence: TGTGCTAGCAGCCGCACAGCGGCAGGGGGTTTTGCGGGGGGGCGTTCGGAGACCCAGTACTTC.

This clone was seen only once. V gene TRBV28 combines with J gene TRBJ1-1, with TRBD1 as a possible D gene (5 bases). V was pared by 2 bases and J by 4 bases, with 14 bases between. This CDR3 is built from 15 residues. CDR1 is MDHEN and CDR2 is SYDVKM in the germline V gene. The CDR3 spells CASSLPRGGATEAFF. For the CDR3, the DNA is TGTGCCAGCAGTTTACCCAGAGGAGGGGCCACTGAAGCTTTCTTT.

CDR3 sequence (DNA): TGTGCCAGCGGATCGGGACAGGAGGTTGAAAAACTGTTTTTT. Translation gives CASGSGQEVEKLFF. The chain joins TRBV6-6 to TRBJ1-4, with 8 nucleotides matching TRBD1. J lost 7 bases, V lost 8 bases, and 9 bases had no gene match. The germline CDR1 and CDR2 sequences are MNHNY and SVGAGI (reference sequence). CDR3 length: 14 amino acids.